The clone carrying this T cell receptor beta chain was counted only a few times. The antigen is unknown. This specimen belongs to a study of blood T cells in healthy people across ages. In terms of origin and age, donors were healthy Caucasian individuals from Russia aged about 6 to 90. The V and J ends lost 0 bases and 8 bases respectively, with 11 bases between them. This CDR3 is 13 amino acids long. CDR1 is DFQATT, CDR2 SNEGSKA, per germline (reference sequence). A J-beta primer mix and a sample-barcoded 5' primer were used in a second PCR of roughly 6 to 11 cycles. TCRdb itself ran the 5' RACE reads through MiXCR, one entry per CDR3 protein. The sample consists of approximately 1.5 million distinct CDR3 sequences, around 35% of them appearing once. Study-wide points: TCR beta diversity tracked closely with naive T cell percentage. Unknown donor CMV status possibly confounded expanded clonotype changes.

The clonotype originates from a woman aged 25 to 45 in good health. The sample comprised blood. The gene calls are TRBV20-1 and TRBJ2-1; no reliable D call. The CDR3 protein is CSARDGSLHEQFF. DNA for the CDR3: TGCAGTGCTAGAGATGGTTCCCTGCATGAGCAGTTCTTC.